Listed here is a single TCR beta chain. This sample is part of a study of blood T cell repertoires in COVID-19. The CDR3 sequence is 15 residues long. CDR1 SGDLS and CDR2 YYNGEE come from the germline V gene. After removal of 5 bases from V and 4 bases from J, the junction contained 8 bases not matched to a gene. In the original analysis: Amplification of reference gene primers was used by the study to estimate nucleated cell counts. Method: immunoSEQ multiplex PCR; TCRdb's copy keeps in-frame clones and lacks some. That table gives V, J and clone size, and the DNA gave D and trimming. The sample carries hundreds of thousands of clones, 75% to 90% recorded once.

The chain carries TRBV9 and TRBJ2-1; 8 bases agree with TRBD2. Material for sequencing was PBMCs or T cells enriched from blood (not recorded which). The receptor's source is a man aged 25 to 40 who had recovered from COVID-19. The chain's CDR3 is CASSSSGSPYNEQFF. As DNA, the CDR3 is TGTGCCAGCAGTTCGAGCGGGAGCCCATACAATGAGCAGTTCTTC.